This TCR beta chain was documented in a study of blood T cell repertoires in COVID-19. Study details: COVID-19 samples, acute and convalescent, were from the United States, Italy and Spain. From T cells, B-cell-depleted T cells, or PBMCs came the material, which was cDNA or gDNA.

Germline loops: CDR1 SGDLS, CDR2 YYNGEE. This CDR3 has 14 residues. The V and J ends lost 0 bases and 3 bases respectively, with 9 bases between them. Source study methods: Researchers report that nucleated cell counts were estimated from reference gene primer amplification. Using immunoSEQ multiplex PCR, the repertoire was profiled, and TCRdb retains in-frame clones only, with some absent. The D gene and trimming were derived from the DNA, and the V and J assignments and clone size from that table. The sample carries tens of thousands of clones, about 80% recorded once. The chain recombines TRBV9 with TRBJ1-1; D is undetermined. The sample was peripheral blood. The receptor's source is a man aged 65-85 years with acute or convalescent COVID-19. Here the CDR3 reads CASSVVAGDTEAFF. CDR3 DNA: TGTGCCAGCAGCGTAGTTGCCGGGGACACTGAAGCTTTCTTT.